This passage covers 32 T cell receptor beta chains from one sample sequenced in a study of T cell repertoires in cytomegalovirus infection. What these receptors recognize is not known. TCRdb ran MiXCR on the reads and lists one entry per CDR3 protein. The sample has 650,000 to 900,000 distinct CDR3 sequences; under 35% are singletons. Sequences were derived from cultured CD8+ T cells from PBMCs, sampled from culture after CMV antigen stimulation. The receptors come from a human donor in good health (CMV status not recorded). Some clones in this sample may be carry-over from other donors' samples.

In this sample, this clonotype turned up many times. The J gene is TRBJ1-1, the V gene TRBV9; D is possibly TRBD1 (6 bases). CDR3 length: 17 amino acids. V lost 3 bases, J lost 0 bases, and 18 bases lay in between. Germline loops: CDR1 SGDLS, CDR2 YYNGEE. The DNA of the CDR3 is TGTGCCAGCAGCGCGACAGGTTACGGCCTAATGAACACTGAAGCTTTCTTT. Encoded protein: CASSATGYGLMNTEAFF.

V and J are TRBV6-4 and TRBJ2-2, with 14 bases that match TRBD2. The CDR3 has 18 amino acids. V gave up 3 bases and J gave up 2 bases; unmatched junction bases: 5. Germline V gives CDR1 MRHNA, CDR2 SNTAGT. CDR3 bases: TGTGCCAGCAGTGAGGGACTAGCGGGGGACCCTAACACCGGGGAGCTGTTTTTT. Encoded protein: CASSEGLAGDPNTGELFF.

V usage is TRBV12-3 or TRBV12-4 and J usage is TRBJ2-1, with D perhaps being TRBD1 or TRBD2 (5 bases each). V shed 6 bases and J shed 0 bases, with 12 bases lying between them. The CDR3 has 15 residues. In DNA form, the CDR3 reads TGTGCCAGCAGGGGACGGACTGACTCCTACAATGAGCAGTTCTTC. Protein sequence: CASRGRTDSYNEQFF.

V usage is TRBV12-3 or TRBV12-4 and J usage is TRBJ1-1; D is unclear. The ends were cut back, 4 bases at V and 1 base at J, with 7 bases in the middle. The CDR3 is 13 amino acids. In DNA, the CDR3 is TGTGCCAGCAGTTCCGCGGAGAACACTGAAGCTTTCTTT. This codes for CASSSAENTEAFF.

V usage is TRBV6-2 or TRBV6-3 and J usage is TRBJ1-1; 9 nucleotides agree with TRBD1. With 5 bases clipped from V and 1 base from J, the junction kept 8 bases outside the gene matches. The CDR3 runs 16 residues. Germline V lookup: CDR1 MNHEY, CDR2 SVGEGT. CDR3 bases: TGTGCCAGCAGTGCAACCGGGACAGGGAAGAACACTGAAGCTTTCTTT. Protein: CASSATGTGKNTEAFF.

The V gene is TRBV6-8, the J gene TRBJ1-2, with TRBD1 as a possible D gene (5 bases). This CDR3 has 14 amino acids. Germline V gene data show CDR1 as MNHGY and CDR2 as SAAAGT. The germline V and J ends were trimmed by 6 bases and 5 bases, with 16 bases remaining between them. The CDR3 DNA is TGTGCCAGCAGCCCCGGGGGGACCATATATGGCTACACCTTC. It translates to CASSPGGTIYGYTF.

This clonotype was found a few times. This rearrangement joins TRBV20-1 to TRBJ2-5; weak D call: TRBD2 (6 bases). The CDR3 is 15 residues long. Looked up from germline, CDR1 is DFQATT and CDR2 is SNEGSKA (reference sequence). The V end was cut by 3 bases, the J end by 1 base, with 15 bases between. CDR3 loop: CSASSGRILQETQYF. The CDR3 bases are TGCAGTGCTAGTTCCGGGAGAATTCTCCAAGAGACCCAGTACTTC.

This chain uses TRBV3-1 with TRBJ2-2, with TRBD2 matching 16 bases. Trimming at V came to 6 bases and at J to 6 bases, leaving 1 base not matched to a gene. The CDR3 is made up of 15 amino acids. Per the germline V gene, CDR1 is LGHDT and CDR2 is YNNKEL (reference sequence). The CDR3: CASRGLAGGPGELFF. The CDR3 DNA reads TGTGCCAGCAGGGGACTAGCGGGGGGGCCCGGGGAGCTGTTTTTT.

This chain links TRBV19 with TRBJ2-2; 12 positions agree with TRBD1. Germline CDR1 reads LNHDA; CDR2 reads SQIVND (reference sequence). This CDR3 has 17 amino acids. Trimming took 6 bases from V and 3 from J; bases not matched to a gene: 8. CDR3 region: CASSPRDRGPYTGELFF. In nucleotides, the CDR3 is TGTGCCAGTAGCCCCCGGGACAGGGGGCCATACACCGGGGAGCTGTTTTTT.

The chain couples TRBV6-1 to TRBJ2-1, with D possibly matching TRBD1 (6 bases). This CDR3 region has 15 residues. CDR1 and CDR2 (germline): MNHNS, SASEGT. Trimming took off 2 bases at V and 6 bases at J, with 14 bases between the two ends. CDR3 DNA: TGTGCCAGCAGTGAATTCAGGGGACGCTGCAATGAGCAGTTCTTC. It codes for CASSEFRGRCNEQFF.

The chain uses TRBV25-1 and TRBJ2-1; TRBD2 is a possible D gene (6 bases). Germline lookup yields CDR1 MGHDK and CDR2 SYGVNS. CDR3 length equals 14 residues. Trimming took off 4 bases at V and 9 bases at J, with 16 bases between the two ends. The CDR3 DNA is TGTGCCAGCAGTGCGGACTATCAGCTTGGTGAGCAGTTCTTC. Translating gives CASSADYQLGEQFF.

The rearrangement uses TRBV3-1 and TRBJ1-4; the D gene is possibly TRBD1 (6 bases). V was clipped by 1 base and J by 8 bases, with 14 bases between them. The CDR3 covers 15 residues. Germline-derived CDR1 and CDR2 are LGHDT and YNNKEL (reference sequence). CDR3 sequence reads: CASSQGLGAGEKLFF. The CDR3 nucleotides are TGTGCCAGCAGCCAAGGGCTGGGGGCAGGGGAAAAACTGTTTTTT.

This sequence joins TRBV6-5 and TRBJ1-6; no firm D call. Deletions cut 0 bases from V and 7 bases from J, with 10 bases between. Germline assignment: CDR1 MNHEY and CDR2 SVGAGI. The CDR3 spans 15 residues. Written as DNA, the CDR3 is TGTGCCAGCAGTTACTCAGAGGGTGCCAATTCACCCCTCCACTTT. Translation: CASSYSEGANSPLHF.

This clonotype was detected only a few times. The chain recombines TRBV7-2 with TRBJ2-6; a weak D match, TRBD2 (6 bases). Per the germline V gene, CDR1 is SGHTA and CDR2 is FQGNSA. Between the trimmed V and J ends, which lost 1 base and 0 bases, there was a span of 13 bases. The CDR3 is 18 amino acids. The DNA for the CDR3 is TGTGCCAGCAGCTTAGACCCAGCGGGCAACTCTGGGGCCAACGTCCTGACTTTC. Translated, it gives CASSLDPAGNSGANVLTF.

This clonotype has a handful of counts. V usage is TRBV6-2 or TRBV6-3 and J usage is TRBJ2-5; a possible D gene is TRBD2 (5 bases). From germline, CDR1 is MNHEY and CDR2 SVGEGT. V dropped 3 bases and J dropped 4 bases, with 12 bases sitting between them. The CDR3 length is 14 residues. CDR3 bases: TGTGCCAGCAGTTATTTAGAGGGCTCAGAGACCCAGTACTTC. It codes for CASSYLEGSETQYF.

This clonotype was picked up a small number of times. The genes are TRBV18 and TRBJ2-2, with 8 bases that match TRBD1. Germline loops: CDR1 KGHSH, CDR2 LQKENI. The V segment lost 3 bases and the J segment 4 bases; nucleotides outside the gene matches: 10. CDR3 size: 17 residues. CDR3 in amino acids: CASSPSKTGAVTGELFF. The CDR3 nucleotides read TGTGCCAGCTCACCTTCTAAGACAGGGGCGGTCACCGGGGAGCTGTTTTTT.

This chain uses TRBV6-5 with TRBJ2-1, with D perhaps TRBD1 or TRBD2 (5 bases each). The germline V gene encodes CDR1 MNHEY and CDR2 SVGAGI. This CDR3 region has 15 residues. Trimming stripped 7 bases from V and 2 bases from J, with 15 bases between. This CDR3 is CASTSRQGPYNEQFF. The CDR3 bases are TGTGCCAGCACTAGCAGGCAGGGACCCTACAATGAGCAGTTCTTC.

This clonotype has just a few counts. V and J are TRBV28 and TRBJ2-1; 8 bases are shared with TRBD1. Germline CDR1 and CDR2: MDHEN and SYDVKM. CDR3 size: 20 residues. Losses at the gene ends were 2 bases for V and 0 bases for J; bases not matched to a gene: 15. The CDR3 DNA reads TGTGCCAGCAGTTTAAGTGCAGGGGGCTTACCACCCTTCTCCTACAATGAGCAGTTCTTC. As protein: CASSLSAGGLPPFSYNEQFF.

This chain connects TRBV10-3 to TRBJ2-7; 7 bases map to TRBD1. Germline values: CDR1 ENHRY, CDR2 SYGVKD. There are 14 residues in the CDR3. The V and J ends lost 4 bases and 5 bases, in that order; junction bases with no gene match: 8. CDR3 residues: CAISGLDRDHEQYF. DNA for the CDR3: TGTGCCATCAGTGGCCTTGACAGGGACCACGAGCAGTACTTC.

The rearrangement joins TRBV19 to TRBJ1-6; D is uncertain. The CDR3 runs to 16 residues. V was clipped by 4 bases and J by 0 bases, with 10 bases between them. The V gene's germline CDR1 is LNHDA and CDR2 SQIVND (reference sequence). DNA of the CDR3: TGTGCCAGTAGTAAGTCGGCGAACTCCTATAATTCACCCCTCCACTTT. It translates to CASSKSANSYNSPLHF.

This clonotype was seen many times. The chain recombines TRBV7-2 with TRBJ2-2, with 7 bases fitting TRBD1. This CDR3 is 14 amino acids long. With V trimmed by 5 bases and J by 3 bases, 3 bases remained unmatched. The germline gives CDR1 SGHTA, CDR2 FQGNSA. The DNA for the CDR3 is TGTGCCAGCAGCCCGACAGGGTACACCGGGGAGCTGTTTTTT. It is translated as CASSPTGYTGELFF.

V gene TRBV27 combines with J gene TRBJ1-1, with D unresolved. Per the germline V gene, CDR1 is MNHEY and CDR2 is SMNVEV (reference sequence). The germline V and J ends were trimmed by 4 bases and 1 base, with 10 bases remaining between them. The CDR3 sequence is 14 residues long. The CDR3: CASSSGPGNTEAFF. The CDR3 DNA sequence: TGTGCCAGCAGTTCTGGACCGGGGAACACTGAAGCTTTCTTT.

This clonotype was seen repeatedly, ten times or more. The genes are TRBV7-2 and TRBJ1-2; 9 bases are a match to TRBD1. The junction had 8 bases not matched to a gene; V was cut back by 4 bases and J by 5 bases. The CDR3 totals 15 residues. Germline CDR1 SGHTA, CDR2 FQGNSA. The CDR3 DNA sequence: TGTGCCAGCAGCTCGGAGGACAGGGGCAGTTATGGCTACACCTTC. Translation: CASSSEDRGSYGYTF.

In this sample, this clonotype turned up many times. CDR3 region: CASSLWGGTQETQYF. The CDR3 region has the DNA TGTGCCAGCAGCTTATGGGGAGGCACTCAAGAGACCCAGTACTTC. The V call is TRBV7-8, the J call TRBJ2-5, with a tentative D call TRBD2 (6 bases). The germline gives CDR1 SGHVS, CDR2 FQNEAQ. Deletions cut 2 bases from V and 2 bases from J, with 12 bases between. The CDR3 has 15 residues.

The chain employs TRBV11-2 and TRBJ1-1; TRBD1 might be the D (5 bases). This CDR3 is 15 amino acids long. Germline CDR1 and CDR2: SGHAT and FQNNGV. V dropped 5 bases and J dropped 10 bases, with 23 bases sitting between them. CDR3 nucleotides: TGTGCCAGCAGCGTAGGGGCCAGGGTTCTTGATCGAGCTTTCTTT. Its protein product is CASSVGARVLDRAFF.

DNA for the CDR3: TGTGCCAGCAGCCGCGCCGGGGCGTATCAGCCCCAGCATTTT. As protein: CASSRAGAYQPQHF. The chain employs TRBV6-6 and TRBJ1-5; D might be TRBD1 (5 bases). The germline V gene encodes CDR1 MNHNY and CDR2 SVGAGI (reference sequence). The V end lost 6 bases, the J end lost 5 bases, and 14 bases lay between the germline ends. The CDR3 is made up of 14 amino acids.

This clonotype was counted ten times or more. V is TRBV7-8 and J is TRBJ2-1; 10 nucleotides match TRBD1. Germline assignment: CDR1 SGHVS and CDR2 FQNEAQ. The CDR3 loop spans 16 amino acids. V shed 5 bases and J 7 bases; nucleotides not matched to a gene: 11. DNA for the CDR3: TGTGCCAGCAGCGAGTCACCGGGACAGGGGAAAAATGAGCAGTTCTTC. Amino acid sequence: CASSESPGQGKNEQFF.

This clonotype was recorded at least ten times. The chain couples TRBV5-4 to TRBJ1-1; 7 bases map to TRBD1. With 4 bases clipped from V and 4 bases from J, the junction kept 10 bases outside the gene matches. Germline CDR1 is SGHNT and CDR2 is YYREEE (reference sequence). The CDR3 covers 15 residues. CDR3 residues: CASSPEDRKGTEAFF. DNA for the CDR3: TGTGCCAGCAGCCCTGAGGACAGGAAGGGCACTGAAGCTTTCTTT.

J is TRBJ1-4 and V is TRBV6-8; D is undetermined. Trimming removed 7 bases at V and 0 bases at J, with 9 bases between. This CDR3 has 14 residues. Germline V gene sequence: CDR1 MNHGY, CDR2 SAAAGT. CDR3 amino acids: CASTSEATNEKLFF. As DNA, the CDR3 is TGTGCCAGCACTTCAGAGGCAACTAATGAAAAACTGTTTTTT.

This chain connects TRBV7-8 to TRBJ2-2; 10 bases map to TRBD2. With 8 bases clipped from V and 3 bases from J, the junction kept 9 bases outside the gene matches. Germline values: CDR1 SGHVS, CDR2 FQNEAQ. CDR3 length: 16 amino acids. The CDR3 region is CASCPSGGPHTGELFF. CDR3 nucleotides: TGTGCCAGCTGCCCTAGCGGGGGCCCTCACACCGGGGAGCTGTTTTTT.

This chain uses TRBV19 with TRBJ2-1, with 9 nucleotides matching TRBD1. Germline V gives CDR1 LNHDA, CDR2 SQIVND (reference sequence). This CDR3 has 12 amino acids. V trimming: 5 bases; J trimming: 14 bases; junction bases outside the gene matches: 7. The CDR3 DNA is TGTGCCAGTAGTCCCGAAGGGGACAGGGAGTTCTTC. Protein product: CASSPEGDREFF.

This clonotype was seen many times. CDR3 loop: CASSSDRVNPYEQYV. DNA for the CDR3: TGTGCCAGCAGCTCAGACAGGGTGAATCCCTACGAGCAGTACGTC. The chain joins TRBV7-8 to TRBJ2-7, with 7 bases fitting TRBD1. CDR1 SGHVS and CDR2 FQNEAQ come from the germline V gene. CDR3 size: 15 residues. Losses at the gene ends were 4 bases for V and 2 bases for J; bases not matched to a gene: 8.